This T cell receptor beta chain was sequenced in a study of blood T cells in healthy people across ages. Study findings and constraints: As age increased, TCR beta diversity per million T cells fell in a roughly linear fashion. The authors considered diversity estimates from one million T cells to be underestimates. A strong correlation between TCR beta diversity and naive T cell percentage was seen.

The V gene lost 4 bases and the J gene lost 0 bases, with 6 bases spanning the gap. The CDR3 spans 14 residues. Germline V gene sequence: CDR1 LNHDA, CDR2 SQIVND (reference sequence). Points on this clonotype: Antigen specificity is unknown.

Next came a second PCR, run for about 7 to 12 cycles, which used a sample-barcoded 5' primer along with a J-beta primer mix. TCRdb reprocessed the 5' RACE reads with MiXCR, giving one entry per CDR3 protein. The repertoire holds hundreds of thousands of distinct CDR3 sequences, with less than 45% as singletons. The V and J genes are TRBV19 and TRBJ1-4; no firm D call. The sequence was collected from a man older than 75 in good health. Material for sequencing was blood. The CDR3 DNA reads TGTGCCAGTAGTAGTCTTACAACTAATGAAAAACTGTTTTTT. This gives the protein CASSSLTTNEKLFF. Looking up the rest from reference TRBV19 and TRBJ1-4 gives the full variable domain: DGGITQSPKYLFRKEGQNVTLSCEQNLNHDAMYWYRQDPGQGLRLIYYSQIVNDFQKGDIAEGYSVSREKKESFPLTVTSAQKNPTAFYLCASSSLTTNEKLFFGSGTQLSVL.